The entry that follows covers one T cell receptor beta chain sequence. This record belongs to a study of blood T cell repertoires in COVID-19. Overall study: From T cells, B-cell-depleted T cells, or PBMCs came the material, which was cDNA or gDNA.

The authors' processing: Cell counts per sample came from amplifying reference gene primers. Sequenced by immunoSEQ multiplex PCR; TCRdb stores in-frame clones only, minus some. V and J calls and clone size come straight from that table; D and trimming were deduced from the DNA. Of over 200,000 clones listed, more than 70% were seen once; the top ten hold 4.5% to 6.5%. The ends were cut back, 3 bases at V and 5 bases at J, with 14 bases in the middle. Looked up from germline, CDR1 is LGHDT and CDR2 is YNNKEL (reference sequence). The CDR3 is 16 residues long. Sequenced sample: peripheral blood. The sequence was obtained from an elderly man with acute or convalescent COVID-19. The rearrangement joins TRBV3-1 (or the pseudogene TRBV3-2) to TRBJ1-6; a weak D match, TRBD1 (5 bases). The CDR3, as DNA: TGTGCCAGCAGCCAGGGTGTGACAGCGAATAATTCACCCCTCCACTTT. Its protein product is CASSQGVTANNSPLHF.